The 24 T cell receptor beta chains listed next were all sequenced from one sample in a study of blood T cell repertoires in COVID-19. This table comes from immunoSEQ multiplex PCR, and its TCRdb copy is limited to in-frame clones, with some not included. This table holds roughly 180,000 clones, roughly 76% found once. Sequences were obtained from peripheral blood. These receptors were taken from a woman between 50 and 59 years old with active or convalescent COVID-19.

The chain employs TRBV2 and TRBJ2-3; weak D call: TRBD1 (5 bases). The V gene's germline CDR1 is SNHLY and CDR2 FYNNEI. V was cut by 6 bases and J by 2 bases, with 15 bases left in between. The CDR3 runs to 15 residues. The CDR3 DNA reads as TGTGCCAGCAGGCTCCAGGGTACGTTCACAGATACGCAGTATTTT. Translated: CASRLQGTFTDTQYF.

This chain connects TRBV3-1 (or the pseudogene TRBV3-2) to TRBJ2-5, with a possible D match to TRBD2 (7 bases). The CDR3 has 16 amino acids. Looked up from germline, CDR1 is LGHDT and CDR2 is YNNKEL (reference sequence). The V gene lost 1 base and the J gene lost 4 bases, with 16 bases spanning the gap. The CDR3 loop is CASSQGLQGRGETQYF. CDR3 bases: TGTGCCAGCAGCCAAGGTCTTCAGGGGAGGGGAGAGACCCAGTACTTC.

This rearrangement joins TRBV7-3 to TRBJ2-3; weak D call: TRBD2 (6 bases). The germline V gene encodes CDR1 SGHTA and CDR2 FQGTGA. The CDR3 loop spans 14 amino acids. V shed 5 bases and J shed 3 bases, with 12 bases lying between them. The CDR3 is CASSPRLGTDTQYF. The DNA for the CDR3 is TGTGCCAGCAGCCCACGACTAGGGACAGATACGCAGTATTTT.

The chain links TRBV6-6 to TRBJ2-7, with 9 nucleotides matching TRBD1. V shed 4 bases and J 2 bases; nucleotides not matched to a gene: 3. The CDR3 loop spans 14 amino acids. The germline V gene has CDR1 MNHNY and CDR2 SVGAGI (reference sequence). DNA for the CDR3: TGTGCCAGCAGTTCGGGGACAGGGCCCTACGAGCAGTACTTC. Translation: CASSSGTGPYEQYF.

V and J are TRBV30 and TRBJ2-5, with 9 bases fitting TRBD1. The germline V gene encodes CDR1 GTSNPN and CDR2 SVGIG (reference sequence). The junction had 10 bases not matched to a gene; V was cut back by 3 bases and J by 5 bases. This CDR3 has 15 residues. CDR3 amino acids: CAWRYYRGRGETQYF. In DNA, the CDR3 is TGTGCCTGGAGGTACTACAGGGGGCGCGGGGAGACCCAGTACTTC.

CDR3: CASSQGLGAANEKLFF. The CDR3 nucleotides read TGCGCCAGCAGCCAAGGATTGGGGGCAGCAAATGAAAAACTGTTTTTT. J is TRBJ1-4 and V is TRBV4-3; D is perhaps TRBD1 (6 bases). The CDR3 has 16 amino acids. Germline values: CDR1 LGHNA, CDR2 YSLEER. The V and J ends lost 1 base and 5 bases respectively, with 14 bases between them.

V gene TRBV6-5 combines with J gene TRBJ2-2, with D maybe TRBD1 (6 bases). This CDR3 is built from 15 residues. V was trimmed by 6 bases and J by 0 bases, leaving 11 bases between them. Germline-derived CDR1 and CDR2 are MNHEY and SVGAGI. In DNA, the CDR3 is TGTGCCAGCAGATTGACAGGATCGAACACCGGGGAGCTGTTTTTT. Its translation is CASRLTGSNTGELFF.

The chain recombines TRBV6-1 with TRBJ2-5; no firm D call. The CDR3 contains 13 residues. Per germline, CDR1 MNHNS and CDR2 SASEGT. Trimming stripped 3 bases from V and 5 bases from J, with 10 bases between. CDR3 sequence (DNA): TGTGCCAGCAGTGATAATTACGGGGAGACCCAGTACTTC. Protein: CASSDNYGETQYF.

V and J are TRBV19 and TRBJ1-1; 7 positions match TRBD1. The CDR3 loop spans 16 amino acids. Germline values: CDR1 LNHDA, CDR2 SQIVND (reference sequence). The ends lost 3 bases at V and 1 base at J; junction bases unmatched: 8. This CDR3 is CASSIRQGQGNTEAFF. DNA of the CDR3: TGTGCCAGTAGTATTCGACAGGGCCAAGGGAACACTGAAGCTTTCTTT.

V gene TRBV6-5 combines with J gene TRBJ2-6; D is perhaps TRBD1 (6 bases). The germline CDR1 and CDR2 sequences are MNHEY and SVGAGI. The CDR3 runs to 14 residues. V lost 2 bases, J lost 13 bases, and 15 bases lay in between. Here the CDR3 DNA reads TGTGCCAGCAGTTACACGGACAGTGCCGGAGTCCTGACTTTC. Encoded protein: CASSYTDSAGVLTF.

Comments on this clone: This sample also contains other DNA sequences that code for the same CDR3. The chain links TRBV7-9 to TRBJ1-5, with TRBD1 identical over 7 bases. The junction had 3 bases not matched to a gene; V was cut back by 5 bases and J by 2 bases. This CDR3 comprises 14 residues. Germline loops: CDR1 SEHNR, CDR2 FQNEAQ (reference sequence). The CDR3 is CASSLTGGNQPQHF. The CDR3 bases are TGTGCCAGCAGCCTCACAGGGGGCAATCAGCCCCAGCATTTT.

The V gene is TRBV7-2, the J gene TRBJ2-3; 10 positions agree with TRBD2. This CDR3 comprises 16 residues. CDR1 is SGHTA, CDR2 FQGNSA, per germline. V gave up 5 bases and J gave up 6 bases; unmatched junction bases: 11. CDR3 region: CASSPRSGGAADTQYF. CDR3 DNA sequence: TGTGCCAGCAGCCCGCGAAGCGGGGGGGCCGCGGATACGCAGTATTTT.

V and J are TRBV3-1 (or the pseudogene TRBV3-2) and TRBJ1-2; no clear D. Trimming removed 2 bases from V and 5 bases from J, with 6 bases in between. CDR1 LGHDT and CDR2 YNNKEL come from the germline V gene (reference sequence). This CDR3 is built from 12 residues. The CDR3, as DNA: TGTGCCAGCAGCCAAAGGACTTATGGCTACACCTTC. Translated: CASSQRTYGYTF.

V usage is TRBV3-1 (or the pseudogene TRBV3-2) and J usage is TRBJ2-1; 10 bases match TRBD2. J was trimmed by 6 bases and V by 3 bases; bases with no gene match: 5. CDR1 and CDR2 (germline): LGHDT, YNNKEL (reference sequence). The CDR3 loop spans 15 amino acids. The CDR3 protein is CASSHHRTSGNEQFF. In DNA form, the CDR3 reads TGTGCCAGCAGCCACCATCGGACTAGCGGCAATGAGCAGTTCTTC.

The chain uses TRBV7-2 and TRBJ1-6; 7 positions match TRBD1. Per the germline V gene, CDR1 is SGHTA and CDR2 is FQGNSA. V shed 4 bases and J 7 bases; nucleotides not matched to a gene: 10. The CDR3 totals 16 residues. CDR3 sequence: CASSSQPPGQNSPLHF. The CDR3 DNA follows: TGTGCCAGCAGCTCACAACCACCGGGACAGAATTCACCCCTCCACTTT.

The genes are TRBV9 and TRBJ2-3, with D unresolved. Germline V gene data show CDR1 as SGDLS and CDR2 as YYNGEE. The CDR3 contains 12 residues. Trimming took off 2 bases at V and 2 bases at J, with 3 bases between the two ends. The chain's CDR3 is CASSVNTDTQYF. The CDR3 coding sequence is TGTGCCAGCAGCGTTAACACAGATACGCAGTATTTT.

The CDR3 loop reads CASSTDRGQEKLFF. The CDR3, as DNA: TGTGCCAGCAGTACGGACAGGGGGCAGGAAAAACTGTTTTTT. The V call is TRBV6-5, the J call TRBJ1-4; 11 nucleotides align to TRBD1. The V segment lost 5 bases and the J segment 8 bases; nucleotides outside the gene matches: 4. This CDR3 spans 14 amino acids. Per germline, CDR1 MNHEY and CDR2 SVGAGI.

With regard to this clone: Other DNA sequences from this sample encode an identical CDR3 as well. V is TRBV5-5 and J is TRBJ1-2; TRBD1 aligns across 8 bases. V shed 4 bases, J shed 3 bases, and the junction held 2 bases outside the gene matches. The CDR3 runs 13 residues. The V gene's germline CDR1 is SGHKS and CDR2 YYEKEE (reference sequence). Here the CDR3 reads CASSPTGDYGYTF. Here the CDR3 DNA reads TGTGCCAGCAGCCCGACAGGGGACTATGGCTACACCTTC.

The rearrangement links TRBV10-3 to TRBJ2-7; D ambiguous. The CDR3 has 14 residues. Germline V CDR1 and CDR2: ENHRY, SYGVKD. V was clipped by 0 bases and J by 5 bases, with 11 bases between them. CDR3 bases: TGTGCCATCAGTGAGTCAACGGGTTCCCACGAGCAGTACTTC. The encoded protein is CAISESTGSHEQYF.

Only a few counts were recorded for this clone. The CDR3 bases are TGTGCCAGCAGCTTAATCGGGGGGTTTAGCAATCAGCCCCAGCATTTT. It translates to CASSLIGGFSNQPQHF. V usage is TRBV7-2 and J usage is TRBJ1-5, with a tentative D call TRBD1 (5 bases). The germline V gene encodes CDR1 SGHTA and CDR2 FQGNSA. This CDR3 comprises 16 residues. Between the trimmed V and J ends, which lost 2 bases and 0 bases, there was a span of 11 bases.

This CDR3 reads CASSYSAGSSYGYTF. The CDR3 bases are TGTGCCAGCAGTTACTCGGCAGGGTCGAGCTATGGCTACACCTTC. This sequence joins TRBV6-5 and TRBJ1-2, with a weak D call TRBD1 (5 bases). The germline CDR1 and CDR2 sequences are MNHEY and SVGAGI. V lost 0 bases and J lost 4, with 12 bases in between. The length of the CDR3 is 15 residues.

This clone appeared a single time. This chain uses TRBV19 with TRBJ2-7; 11 bases fit TRBD1. Germline lookup yields CDR1 LNHDA and CDR2 SQIVND (reference sequence). Trimming at V came to 6 bases and at J to 6 bases, leaving 4 bases not matched to a gene. CDR3 length: 13 amino acids. This chain's CDR3 is CASSQDRGREQYF. CDR3 DNA: TGTGCCAGTAGCCAGGACAGGGGGCGCGAGCAGTACTTC.

The J gene is TRBJ2-1, the V gene TRBV5-6, with 7 bases matching TRBD1. The length of the CDR3 is 17 residues. Unmatched junction bases numbered 7, after V lost 1 base and J lost 0 bases. Germline V lookup: CDR1 SGHDT, CDR2 YYEEEE. In nucleotides, the CDR3 is TGTGCCAGCAGCTTGAACAGGGGACAGAGCTCCTACAATGAGCAGTTCTTC. Translation gives CASSLNRGQSSYNEQFF.

This clone turned up a few times. The V and J genes are TRBV7-2 and TRBJ1-2, with D unresolved. CDR3 size: 13 residues. The germline V gene encodes CDR1 SGHTA and CDR2 FQGNSA. The V end was cut by 5 bases, the J end by 4 bases, with 11 bases between. CDR3 in amino acids: CASSPSVSYGYTF. CDR3 sequence (DNA): TGTGCCAGCAGCCCCAGTGTGTCCTATGGCTACACCTTC.